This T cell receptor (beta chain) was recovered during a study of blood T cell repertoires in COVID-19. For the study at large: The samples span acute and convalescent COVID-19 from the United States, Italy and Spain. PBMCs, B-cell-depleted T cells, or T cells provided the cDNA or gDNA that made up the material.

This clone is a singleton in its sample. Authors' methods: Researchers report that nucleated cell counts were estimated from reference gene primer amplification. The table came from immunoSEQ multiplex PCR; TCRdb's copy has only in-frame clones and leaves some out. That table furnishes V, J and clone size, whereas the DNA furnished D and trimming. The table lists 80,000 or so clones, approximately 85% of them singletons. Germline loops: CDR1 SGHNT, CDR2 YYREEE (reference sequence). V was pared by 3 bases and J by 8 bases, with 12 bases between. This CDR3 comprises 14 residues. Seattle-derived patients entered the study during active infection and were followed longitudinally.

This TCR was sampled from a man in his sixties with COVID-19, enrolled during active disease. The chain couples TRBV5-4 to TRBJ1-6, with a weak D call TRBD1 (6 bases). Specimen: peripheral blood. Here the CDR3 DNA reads TGTGCCAGCAGCTGGAAGGGGGTGGATTCACCCCTCCACTTT. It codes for CASSWKGVDSPLHF.